Sequencing of this TCR beta chain was carried out in a study of T cell responses to AZD1222 COVID-19 vaccine (dated by TCRdb to 2020 to 2023). Turning to the overall study: AZD1222 recipients given second doses at about 4 weeks or at about 12 weeks were pooled, since spike-specific TCR depth and breadth were not found to differ between the two schedules. A total of under 250 trial participants underwent TCR sequencing, of whom 207 had received two doses of AZD1222 and about 25 had received two doses of the MenACWY control vaccine. Trial participants were enrolled into age subgroups of 18-55, 56-69 and 70-plus years, which contained roughly 150, 30 and 60 TCR-sequenced participants, respectively. Findings and caveats that apply to the study as a whole: Only five or six AZD1222 recipients were SARS-CoV-2 seropositive at baseline, limiting conclusions about previously exposed vaccinees. CD4 TCRs associated with the vaccine covered the entire spike protein, and the dominant responses were in regions 160-218 and 743-854. Because no samples from the day 14 peak response were available, repertoires could be characterized only after the peak T cell response. Nearly half of unique spike-specific TCRs reportedly recognized epitopes outside regions mutated in the B.1.351 and B.1.1.7 variants. Spike-specific TCR breadth and depth rose significantly after two AZD1222 doses compared with day 0 and with MenACWY recipients. Participants were mostly white British, with more females than males. The authors suggested clonal diversity may have been underestimated. In the small 56-69-year group, the increase in depth fell short of significance, most likely because of low power.

As for this clone: Its antigen is not yet known. Base qualities are not at hand, and no much larger clone is one base apart.

The sample's time point label, decoded: baseline before first vaccination. Vaccinee samples were obtained from the UK trials COV001 and COV002, which included a single-blind randomized controlled phase 2/3 trial of AZD1222 (ChAdOx1 nCoV-19) in healthy adults. Trial participant PBMC samples were collected at day 0 and day 28 after the second dose for TCRbeta chain sequencing. From the cysteine up to the phenylalanine, the CDR3 has a length of 13 residues. Just the 39-base CDR3 DNA is kept, in frame starting at base 1. V is shortened by 6 bases, J by 7 bases, and the region joining them spans 18 bases. The germline V gene (reference sequence) sets CDR1 to GTSNPN and CDR2 to SVGIG. The CDR3 regions of human TCRbeta chains were subjected to immunosequencing. In the authors' own workflow: TCRs in the repertoires were matched against a reference library of SARS-CoV-2-specific TCRs that had been generated with the MIRA antigen-specificity platform. Breadth was defined as the fraction of unique TCRs that were SARS-CoV-2-associated, and depth was defined as the fraction of total T cells that were SARS-CoV-2-associated. Using the MIRA data, every spike-specific TCR was mapped to the spike region that the TCR reacted to and assigned to either a CD4 or a CD8 class. Log10-transformed breadth and depth values were compared by one-way ANOVA with Sidak's multiple comparisons tests. TCRdb holds this immuneACCESS table with in-frame rearrangements only. Some clones are missing; in checked studies, unresolved V genes explain under half, and the rest has no known cause. V and J calls and clone size come straight from that table; D and trimming were deduced from the DNA. In all, the sample holds more than 50,000 clones, and 84% of those were seen once. The leading ten clones occupy 20% of the sample.

Here the sequenced sample was peripheral blood, taken on day 0 of AZD1222 vaccination. The TCR comes from an adult in good health. The sequence links TRBV30 to TRBJ1-2, with TRBD1 perhaps the D gene, on 6 matching bases. CDR3 reads: CACSGAGASGYTF. The bases read TGTGCCTGTTCGGGGGCGGGGGCTTCTGGCTACACCTTC.